This T cell receptor beta chain was recorded in a study of T cell repertoires in cytomegalovirus infection. TCRdb re-analysed the reads in MiXCR, keeping a single row per CDR3 protein. The sample has approximately 500,000 distinct CDR3 sequences, 16% seen once. Specimen: CD8+ T cells from PBMCs. The TCR comes from a human donor in good health (CMV status not recorded). Some clones in this sample may be carry-over from other donors' samples.

CDR3 protein: CASSALADYEQYF. For the CDR3, the DNA is TGTGCCAGCAGCGCCTTAGCGGACTACGAGCAGTACTTC. J is TRBJ2-7 and V is TRBV7-9, with D possibly TRBD2 on 6 matching bases. V was cut by 5 bases and J by 3 bases, with 11 bases left in between. Germline assignment: CDR1 SEHNR and CDR2 FQNEAQ (reference sequence). CDR3 length: 13 residues.